The subject of this entry is one T cell receptor (beta chain). V was clipped by 2 bases and J by 8 bases; unmatched bases: 8. Per the germline V gene, CDR1 is SGHDN and CDR2 is FVKESK. The CDR3 covers 16 residues. These data are taken from a study of blood T cell repertoires in COVID-19. Study-wide background: Spain, Italy and the United States supplied samples that represented acute and convalescent COVID-19. PBMCs, B-cell-depleted T cells, or T cells were the source of the cDNA or gDNA that made up the material.

Original data processing: Amplified reference gene primers provided the basis for estimating nucleated cell counts. Produced via immunoSEQ multiplex PCR; TCRdb's table is partial and in-frame only. Clone size and V and J calls were adopted from that table, with D and trimming inferred from the DNA. The data hold 65,000 to 90,000 clones, with approximately 80% observed a single time. Patients of the Seattle cohort, enrolled during active infection, were followed longitudinally. The rearrangement uses TRBV14 and TRBJ2-1, with 11 bases fitting TRBD1. The sequence came from a man aged 65 to 85 with COVID-19, enrolled during active disease. Sequencing input: peripheral blood. The CDR3 region is CASSQRTGGLFYEQFF. The CDR3 coding sequence is TGTGCCAGCAGCCAAAGGACAGGGGGCTTGTTTTATGAGCAGTTCTTC.